Each of the 14 T cell receptor beta chains below was sequenced from the same sample in a study of human T cells and chemical hapten exposure. TCRdb reprocessed the RACE reads with MiXCR, giving one entry per CDR3 protein. The sample includes roughly 360,000 distinct CDR3 sequences, around 5% of them seen just once. Time point given: patch test 1, 2 weeks after DPC sensitization. Regarding treatment: therapeutic diphenylcyclopropenone sensitization with weekly scalp DPC. Sample: whole blood, taken in connection with sensitization to the hapten diphenylcyclopropenone (DPC). The receptors here all came from a woman between 50 and 59 years old with alopecia areata. Some clones in this sample may be carry-over from other donors' samples.

The chain carries TRBV5-6 and TRBJ1-3; D is unresolved. The germline V gene has CDR1 SGHDT and CDR2 YYEEEE. Trimming stripped 2 bases from V and 9 bases from J, with 12 bases between. This CDR3 is 13 amino acids long. The CDR3 spells CASSFGQAGTIYF. CDR3 coding DNA: TGTGCCAGCAGCTTCGGGCAGGCAGGCACCATATATTTT.

This clonotype has a count of ten or more. V and J are TRBV28 and TRBJ2-7, with TRBD1 identical over 9 bases. The trim removed 2 bases at V and 4 bases at J, leaving 9 bases unmatched. Germline V CDR1 and CDR2: MDHEN, SYDVKM. The CDR3 is made up of 16 amino acids. CDR3 in amino acids: CASSLHPTGGSYEQYF. CDR3 nucleotide sequence: TGTGCCAGCAGTTTACATCCCACAGGGGGCAGTTACGAGCAGTACTTC.

The chain has TRBV2 and TRBJ1-1, with D perhaps TRBD1 (5 bases). The CDR3 consists of 13 residues. Germline CDR1 reads SNHLY; CDR2 reads FYNNEI. Between the trimmed V and J ends, which lost 4 bases and 7 bases, there was a span of 13 bases. The CDR3: CASSVVRGNEAFF. CDR3 DNA: TGTGCCAGCAGTGTCGTGAGGGGAAATGAAGCTTTCTTT.

This clonotype was seen a few times. The gene calls are TRBV29-1 and TRBJ1-5; a possible D gene is TRBD1 (6 bases). Germline assignment: CDR1 SQVTM and CDR2 ANQGSEA. The CDR3 contains 14 residues. V lost 6 bases and J 0 bases, leaving 12 bases between the germline ends. CDR3 residues: CSVRTVYSNQPQHF. The CDR3 DNA reads TGCAGCGTCAGGACAGTCTATAGCAATCAGCCCCAGCATTTT.

The chain combines TRBV7-2 with TRBJ2-5; 9 nucleotides match TRBD2. The CDR3 runs to 18 residues. In germline, CDR1 is SGHTA, CDR2 FQGNSA. With 1 base clipped from V and 5 bases from J, the junction kept 14 bases outside the gene matches. The CDR3 reads CASSLGIMRGGLGETQYF. The CDR3 nucleotides are TGTGCCAGCAGCTTAGGAATAATGCGGGGGGGCCTAGGCGAGACCCAGTACTTC.

This clonotype was found a few times. An end of the junction differs from the germline gene, which may be a read error. The rearrangement links TRBV12-3 or TRBV12-4 to TRBJ1-2; D call uncertain. This CDR3 has 12 residues. Here the CDR3 DNA reads TGTGCCAGCAGTCTGGGGAACTCTGGCTACACCTTC. Translating gives CASSLGNSGYTF.

Many counts were recorded for this clonotype. DNA for the CDR3: TGTGCCAGCAGTTGGGGGGACAGTATATACGAGCAGTACTTC. Its translation: CASSWGDSIYEQYF. The chain is built from TRBV6-6 and TRBJ2-7; maybe TRBD1 (7 bases). Trimming took off 4 bases at V and 4 bases at J, with 14 bases between the two ends. The germline gives CDR1 MNHNY, CDR2 SVGAGI (reference sequence). The CDR3 totals 14 residues.

There are many counts of this clonotype. V and J are TRBV7-2 and TRBJ2-7; TRBD2 matches 9 bases. V gave up 5 bases and J gave up 3 bases; unmatched junction bases: 11. The CDR3 totals 16 residues. The germline CDR1 and CDR2 sequences are SGHTA and FQGNSA. The CDR3 sequence: CASSRITGTSSYEQYF. Here the CDR3 DNA reads TGTGCCAGCAGCCGAATAACCGGGACTAGCAGCTACGAGCAGTACTTC.

This clonotype was observed a few times. The rearrangement uses TRBV12-3 or TRBV12-4 and TRBJ1-1; D not resolved. CDR3 size: 13 residues. The V gene lost 6 bases and the J gene lost 4 bases, with 12 bases spanning the gap. CDR3 amino acids: CASSHILSTEAFF. DNA for the CDR3: TGTGCCAGCAGCCACATCCTGAGCACTGAAGCTTTCTTT.

Ten or more counts support this clonotype. The V and J genes are TRBV6-6 and TRBJ2-3, with D possibly being TRBD1 or TRBD2 (5 bases each). V lost 2 bases to trimming and J lost 2 bases, with 8 bases between them. Germline-derived CDR1 and CDR2 are MNHNY and SVGAGI (reference sequence). This CDR3 is built from 14 residues. The CDR3, as DNA: TGTGCCAGCAGTTACGGGGGACCCACAGATACGCAGTATTTT. It encodes CASSYGGPTDTQYF.

This clonotype was seen a few times. The chain couples TRBV7-3 to TRBJ2-4; D may be TRBD1 (6 bases). Trimming stripped 2 bases from V and 0 bases from J, with 26 bases between. This CDR3 has 21 amino acids. Germline lookup yields CDR1 SGHTA and CDR2 FQGTGA. CDR3 protein: CASSLPRDTRRTPLAKNIQYF. The CDR3, as DNA: TGTGCCAGCAGCTTACCAAGGGACACACGGAGGACCCCGCTAGCCAAAAACATTCAGTACTTC. Full variable domain (rest looked up from reference TRBV7-3 and TRBJ2-4): GAGVSQTPSNKVTEKGKYVELRCDPISGHTALYWYRQSLGQGPEFLIYFQGTGAADDSGLPNDRFFAVRPEGSVSTLKIQRTERGDSAVYLCASSLPRDTRRTPLAKNIQYFGAGTRLSVL.

In this sample, this clonotype turned up many times. The gene calls are TRBV29-1 and TRBJ2-6; 9 bases fit TRBD1. CDR1 and CDR2 (germline): SQVTM, ANQGSEA. Trimming took 4 bases from V and 4 from J; bases not matched to a gene: 14. The length of the CDR3 is 18 residues. The CDR3 bases are TGCAGCGTTGCTCGCGCCGGGACAGGGTCACCCGGGGCCAACGTCCTGACTTTC. Its translation: CSVARAGTGSPGANVLTF. Variable domain in full (rest from reference TRBV29-1 and TRBJ2-6): SAVISQKPSRDICQRGTSLTIQCQVDSQVTMMFWYRQQPGQSLTLIATANQGSEATYESGFVIDKFPISRPNLTFSTLTVSNMSPEDSSIYLCSVARAGTGSPGANVLTFGAGSRLTVL.

This clonotype was observed many times. This rearrangement joins TRBV29-1 to TRBJ2-2, with no clear D. Deletions cut 7 bases from V and 7 bases from J, with 13 bases between. The CDR3 runs to 12 residues. CDR1 is SQVTM, CDR2 ANQGSEA, per germline. CDR3 DNA sequence: TGCAGCGCGGTATTTTCCCTCGGGGAGCTGTTTTTT. Amino acid sequence: CSAVFSLGELFF.

This clonotype was detected ten times or more. J is TRBJ2-1 and V is TRBV20-1; D is unclear. Trimming took off 3 bases at V and 8 bases at J, with 8 bases between the two ends. This CDR3 is built from 11 residues. Germline V gene data show CDR1 as DFQATT and CDR2 as SNEGSKA (reference sequence). CDR3 coding DNA: TGCAGTGCTAGGAGAGGAGATGAGCAGTTCTTC. Its translation is CSARRGDEQFF.